The source of this T cell receptor beta chain is a study of tumor-infiltrating lymphocytes in primary liver carcinoma. Study results and caveats: In tumor-adjacent and tumor-blood pairs, overlap was lower than in tumor region pairs.

This clonotype was seen just once. As yet, its antigen is unknown. Compared with germline, one end of the junction differs, possibly owing to a read error. It was from approximately 20-30 mg of unsorted bulk tissue that RNA and DNA were co-extracted. Priming with a constant-region primer yielded TCR beta cDNA from about 540 ng total RNA. A slightly modified ARM-PCR protocol with three nested multiplex PCR rounds produced these TCR beta libraries. TCRdb re-analysed the multiplex PCR reads in MiXCR, keeping a single row per CDR3 protein. The sample holds approximately 73,000 distinct CDR3 sequences; about two thirds are singletons and the top ten take roughly 13%. The sequencing sample was made of liver tumor tissue from sampling region 4. Subset in this sample: tumor region T4, right-lateral pole. The TCR was taken from a woman in her fifties or sixties with primary liver carcinoma and hepatitis B virus infection.

CDR3 protein: CACSLLAGDQLQHF. The CDR3 bases are TGTGCCTGCAGCTTATTAGCTGGGGATCAGCTCCAGCATTTT. The V call is TRBV7-8, the J call TRBJ1-5; the D is unclear. CDR3 length equals 14 residues. Germline V gene data show CDR1 as SGHVS and CDR2 as FQNEAQ.